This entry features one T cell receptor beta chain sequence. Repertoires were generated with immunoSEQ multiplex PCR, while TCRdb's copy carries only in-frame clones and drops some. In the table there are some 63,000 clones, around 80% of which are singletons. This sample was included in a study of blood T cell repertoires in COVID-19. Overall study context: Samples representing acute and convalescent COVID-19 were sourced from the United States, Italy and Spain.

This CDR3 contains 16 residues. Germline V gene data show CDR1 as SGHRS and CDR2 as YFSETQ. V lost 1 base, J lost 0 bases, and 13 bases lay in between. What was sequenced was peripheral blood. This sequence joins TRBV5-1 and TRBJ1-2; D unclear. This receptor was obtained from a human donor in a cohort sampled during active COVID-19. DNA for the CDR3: TGCGCCAGCAGCTTGCAGGTTCGGCAACCTAACTATGGCTACACCTTC. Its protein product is CASSLQVRQPNYGYTF.